This TCR beta chain was recorded in a study of CD8 T cells in Susac syndrome. Study-wide results and limits: As the study acknowledged, the number of individuals who were part of its TCR sequencing and HLA analysis was relatively small.

The V gene lost 6 bases and the J gene lost 0 bases, with 9 bases spanning the gap. The germline V gene has CDR1 DFQATT and CDR2 SNEGSKA (reference sequence). The CDR3 is 13 amino acids. Reverse transcription of roughly 0.5 to 1 ug RNA was performed with random hexamers. TCRdb reprocessed the immunoSEQ multiplex PCR reads via MiXCR and lists one record per CDR3 protein. The sample holds some 180,000 distinct CDR3 sequences, roughly 94% seen once. Sequencing of TCR beta was performed on blood CD8+ T cells and on blood CD4+ T cells. Under recently defined diagnostic criteria, the patients with Susac syndrome qualified as having definite or probable disease. A word on this clonotype: Its antigen is not known.

This receptor was identified in a human donor with Susac syndrome. Material: CD4+ T cells from PBMCs. This chain uses TRBV20-1 with TRBJ1-5; D unclear. In DNA form, the CDR3 reads TGCAGTGCGGGTACAGCTAGCAATCAGCCCCAGCATTTT. Translating it yields CSAGTASNQPQHF.